This record concerns one T cell receptor (beta chain) sequence. Donors were healthy HIV-negative adults without recently reported acute infections or vaccinations. The study separated CD4+ cells into CD45RA+ naive and CD45RA-negative memory subsets. This sample is drawn from a study of shared clonotypes between healthy human individuals. Data came from immunoSEQ multiplex PCR; TCRdb stores just in-frame clones and leaves some out. The sample consists of 200,000 to 250,000 clones, 65% of them appearing once. Sequenced material: memory CD4+ T cells sorted from blood. Subset denoted: CD45RA-negative fraction. This receptor was obtained from a man aged 30-40 years in good health.

CDR3 nucleotide sequence: TGTGCCAGCAGCGTCCGGGACACCGGGAACACCATATATTTT. Its translation: CASSVRDTGNTIYF. This chain connects TRBV9 to TRBJ1-3, with D tentatively TRBD1 (6 bases). V was shortened by 2 bases and J by 7 bases, with 13 bases between the two germline ends. CDR3 length equals 14 residues. The germline gives CDR1 SGDLS, CDR2 YYNGEE. The full variable domain, with the rest looked up from reference TRBV9 and TRBJ1-3, is DSGVTQTPKHLITATGQRVTLRCSPRSGDLSVYWYQQSLDQGLQFLIQYYNGEERAKGNILERFSAQQFPDLHSELNLSSLELGDSALYFCASSVRDTGNTIYFGEGSWLTVV.